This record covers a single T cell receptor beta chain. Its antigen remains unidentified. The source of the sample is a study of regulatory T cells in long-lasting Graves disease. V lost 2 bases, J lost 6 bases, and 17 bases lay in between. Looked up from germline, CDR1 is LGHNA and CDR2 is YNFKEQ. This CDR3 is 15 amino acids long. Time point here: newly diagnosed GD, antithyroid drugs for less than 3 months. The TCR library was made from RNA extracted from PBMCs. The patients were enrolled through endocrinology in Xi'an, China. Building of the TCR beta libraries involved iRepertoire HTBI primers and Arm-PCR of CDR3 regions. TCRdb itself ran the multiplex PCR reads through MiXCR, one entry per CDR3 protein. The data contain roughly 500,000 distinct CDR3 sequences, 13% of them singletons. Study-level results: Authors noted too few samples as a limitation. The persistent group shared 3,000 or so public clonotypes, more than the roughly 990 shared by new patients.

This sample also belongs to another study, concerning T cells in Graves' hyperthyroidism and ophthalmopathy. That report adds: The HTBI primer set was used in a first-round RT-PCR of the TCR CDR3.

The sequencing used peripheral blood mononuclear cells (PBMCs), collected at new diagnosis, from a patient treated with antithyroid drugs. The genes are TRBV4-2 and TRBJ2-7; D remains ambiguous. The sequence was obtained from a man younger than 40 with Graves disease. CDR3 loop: CASSQPPPSLGEQYF. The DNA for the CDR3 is TGTGCCAGCAGCCAACCCCCCCCCTCATTGGGCGAGCAGTACTTC.